This T cell receptor (beta chain) comes out of a study of blood T cell repertoires in COVID-19. Clones were read by immunoSEQ multiplex PCR, and TCRdb kept only the in-frame ones, dropping some. The sample holds over 100,000 clones; about 85% are singletons and the top ten take around 9.9%. The CDR3 extends over 15 amino acids. V lost 1 base to trimming and J lost 8 bases, with 14 bases between them. CDR1 KGHSH and CDR2 LQKENI come from the germline V gene. V usage is TRBV18 and J usage is TRBJ1-4, with D perhaps matching TRBD1 (5 bases). This receptor was identified in a man older than 75 with acute or convalescent COVID-19. The specimen sequenced was peripheral blood. CDR3 residues: CASSPLTSGGEKLFF. CDR3 in DNA: TGTGCCAGCTCACCACTAACTAGCGGGGGAGAAAAACTGTTTTTT. The full variable domain, its missing parts supplied by reference TRBV18 and TRBJ1-4, is NAGVMQNPRHLVRRRGQEARLRCSPMKGHSHVYWYRQLPEEGLKFMVYLQKENIIDESGMPKERFSAEFPKEGPSILRIQQVVRGDSAAYFCASSPLTSGGEKLFFGSGTQLSVL.